This section outlines one TCR beta chain sequence together with its context. Its antigen remains undetermined. Base qualities were left out, and no much larger clone turns up one base away. The treatment or condition label for this specimen denotes: in vitro stimulation with specific CMV peptide epitopes to enrich CMV-specific T cells. The data were taken from a study of T cell repertoires in cytomegalovirus infection (dated by TCRdb to between 2018 and 2021). Background for the entire study: The peptide stimulations were aimed at well-studied HLA-B-restricted epitopes as well as recently identified HLA-C-restricted CMV epitopes, whose presentation resists viral immunomodulation. Donor HLA type was relevant to the analysis, because carriage of CMV infection together with the matching HLA type was indicated by public TCR beta signatures.

Overall study outcomes, separate from this receptor: Carriers of CMV infection plus the relevant HLA type were discriminated by the cumulative frequency of public TCR beta family members in the study cohort and in an independent approximately 360-donor cohort. The ex vivo response was dominated by HLA-C-restricted CMV-specific TCR beta clonotypes, and the single most frequent clonotype in two of eight donors was supplied by these HLA-C-restricted clonotypes.

The CDR3 contains 13 residues, cysteine and phenylalanine counted. The only DNA kept is the CDR3, 39 bases in frame from the first base. Taken from the germline V gene, the CDR1 and CDR2 loops are MNHNS and SASEGT. Trimming at the junction amounts to 2 bases on V and 6 bases on J, and the germline ends lie 9 bases apart. The sequencing machine was an Illumina HiSeq 1500. TCRdb reprocessed the public reads (quality trimming at Q25 with fastp, clone calling with MiXCR) and kept in-frame beta chains. Rows are combined by CDR3 protein, so each entry shows the most common genes and DNA. Here the sample has a few hundred thousand distinct CDR3 sequences; over 35% occur a single time. The ten largest clonotypes hold around 50% of the sample.

The V and J segments used are TRBV6-1 and TRBJ2-3, with no confidently assigned D gene. This specimen consisted of cultured PBMCs, obtained from culture after CMV antigen stimulation. The clonotype originates from a human donor in good health (CMV status not recorded). Some clones in this sample may be carry-over from other donors' samples. At the DNA level, the sequence is TGTGCCAGCAGTGAAAGTTGGCTGGATACGCAGTATTTT. The encoded protein is CASSESWLDTQYF.